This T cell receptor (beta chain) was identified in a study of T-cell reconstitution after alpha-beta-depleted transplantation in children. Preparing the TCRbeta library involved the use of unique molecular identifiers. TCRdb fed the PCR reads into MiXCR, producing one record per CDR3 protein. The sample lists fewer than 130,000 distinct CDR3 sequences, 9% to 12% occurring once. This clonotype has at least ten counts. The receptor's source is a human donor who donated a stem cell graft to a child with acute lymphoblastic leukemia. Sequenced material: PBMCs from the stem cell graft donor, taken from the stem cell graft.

CDR3 in DNA: TGCGCCACCAGGGGGTTCGGAAGCAATCAGCCCCAGCATTTT. Protein sequence: CATRGFGSNQPQHF. This chain joins TRBV10-2 and TRBJ1-5; TRBD1 matches 7 bases. The CDR3 covers 14 residues. CDR1 is WSHSY and CDR2 is SAAADI in the germline V gene. V gave up 10 bases and J gave up 1 base; unmatched junction bases: 7.